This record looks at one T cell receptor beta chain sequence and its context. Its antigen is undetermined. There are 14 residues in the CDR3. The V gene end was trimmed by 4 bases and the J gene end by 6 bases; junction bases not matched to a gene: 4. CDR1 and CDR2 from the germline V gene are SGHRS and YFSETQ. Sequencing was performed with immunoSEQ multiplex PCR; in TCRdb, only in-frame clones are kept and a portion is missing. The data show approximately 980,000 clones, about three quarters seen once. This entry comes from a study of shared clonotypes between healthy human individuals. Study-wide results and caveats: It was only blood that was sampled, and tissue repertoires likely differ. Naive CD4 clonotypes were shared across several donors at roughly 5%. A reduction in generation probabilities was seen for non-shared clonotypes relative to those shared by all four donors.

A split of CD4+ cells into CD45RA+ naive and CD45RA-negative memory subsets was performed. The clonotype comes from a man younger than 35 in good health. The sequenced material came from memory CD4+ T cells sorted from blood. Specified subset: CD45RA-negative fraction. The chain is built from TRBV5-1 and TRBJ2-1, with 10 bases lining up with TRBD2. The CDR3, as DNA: TGCGCCAGCAGCCCGTCTAGCGGGAGCAATGAGCAGTTCTTC. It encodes CASSPSSGSNEQFF.